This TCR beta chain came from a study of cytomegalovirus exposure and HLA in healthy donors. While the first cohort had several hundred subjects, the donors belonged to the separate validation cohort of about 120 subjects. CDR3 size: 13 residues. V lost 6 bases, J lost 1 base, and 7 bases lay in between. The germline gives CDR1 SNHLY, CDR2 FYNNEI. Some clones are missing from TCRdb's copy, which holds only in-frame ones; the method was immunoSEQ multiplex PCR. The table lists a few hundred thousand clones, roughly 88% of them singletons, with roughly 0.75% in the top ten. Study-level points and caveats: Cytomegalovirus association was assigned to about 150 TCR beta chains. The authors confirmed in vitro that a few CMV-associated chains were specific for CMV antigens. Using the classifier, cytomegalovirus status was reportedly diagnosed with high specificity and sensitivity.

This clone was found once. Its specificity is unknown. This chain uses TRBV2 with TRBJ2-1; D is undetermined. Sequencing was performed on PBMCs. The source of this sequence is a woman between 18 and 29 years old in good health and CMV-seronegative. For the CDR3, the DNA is TGTGCCAGCAGCGTAGAGTCCTACAATGAGCAGTTCTTC. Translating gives CASSVESYNEQFF. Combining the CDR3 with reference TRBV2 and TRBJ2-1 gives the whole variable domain EPEVTQTPSHQVTQMGQEVILRCVPISNHLYFYWYRQILGQKVEFLVSFYNNEISEKSEIFDDQFSVERPDGSNFTLKIRSTKLEDSAMYFCASSVESYNEQFFGPGTRLTVL.